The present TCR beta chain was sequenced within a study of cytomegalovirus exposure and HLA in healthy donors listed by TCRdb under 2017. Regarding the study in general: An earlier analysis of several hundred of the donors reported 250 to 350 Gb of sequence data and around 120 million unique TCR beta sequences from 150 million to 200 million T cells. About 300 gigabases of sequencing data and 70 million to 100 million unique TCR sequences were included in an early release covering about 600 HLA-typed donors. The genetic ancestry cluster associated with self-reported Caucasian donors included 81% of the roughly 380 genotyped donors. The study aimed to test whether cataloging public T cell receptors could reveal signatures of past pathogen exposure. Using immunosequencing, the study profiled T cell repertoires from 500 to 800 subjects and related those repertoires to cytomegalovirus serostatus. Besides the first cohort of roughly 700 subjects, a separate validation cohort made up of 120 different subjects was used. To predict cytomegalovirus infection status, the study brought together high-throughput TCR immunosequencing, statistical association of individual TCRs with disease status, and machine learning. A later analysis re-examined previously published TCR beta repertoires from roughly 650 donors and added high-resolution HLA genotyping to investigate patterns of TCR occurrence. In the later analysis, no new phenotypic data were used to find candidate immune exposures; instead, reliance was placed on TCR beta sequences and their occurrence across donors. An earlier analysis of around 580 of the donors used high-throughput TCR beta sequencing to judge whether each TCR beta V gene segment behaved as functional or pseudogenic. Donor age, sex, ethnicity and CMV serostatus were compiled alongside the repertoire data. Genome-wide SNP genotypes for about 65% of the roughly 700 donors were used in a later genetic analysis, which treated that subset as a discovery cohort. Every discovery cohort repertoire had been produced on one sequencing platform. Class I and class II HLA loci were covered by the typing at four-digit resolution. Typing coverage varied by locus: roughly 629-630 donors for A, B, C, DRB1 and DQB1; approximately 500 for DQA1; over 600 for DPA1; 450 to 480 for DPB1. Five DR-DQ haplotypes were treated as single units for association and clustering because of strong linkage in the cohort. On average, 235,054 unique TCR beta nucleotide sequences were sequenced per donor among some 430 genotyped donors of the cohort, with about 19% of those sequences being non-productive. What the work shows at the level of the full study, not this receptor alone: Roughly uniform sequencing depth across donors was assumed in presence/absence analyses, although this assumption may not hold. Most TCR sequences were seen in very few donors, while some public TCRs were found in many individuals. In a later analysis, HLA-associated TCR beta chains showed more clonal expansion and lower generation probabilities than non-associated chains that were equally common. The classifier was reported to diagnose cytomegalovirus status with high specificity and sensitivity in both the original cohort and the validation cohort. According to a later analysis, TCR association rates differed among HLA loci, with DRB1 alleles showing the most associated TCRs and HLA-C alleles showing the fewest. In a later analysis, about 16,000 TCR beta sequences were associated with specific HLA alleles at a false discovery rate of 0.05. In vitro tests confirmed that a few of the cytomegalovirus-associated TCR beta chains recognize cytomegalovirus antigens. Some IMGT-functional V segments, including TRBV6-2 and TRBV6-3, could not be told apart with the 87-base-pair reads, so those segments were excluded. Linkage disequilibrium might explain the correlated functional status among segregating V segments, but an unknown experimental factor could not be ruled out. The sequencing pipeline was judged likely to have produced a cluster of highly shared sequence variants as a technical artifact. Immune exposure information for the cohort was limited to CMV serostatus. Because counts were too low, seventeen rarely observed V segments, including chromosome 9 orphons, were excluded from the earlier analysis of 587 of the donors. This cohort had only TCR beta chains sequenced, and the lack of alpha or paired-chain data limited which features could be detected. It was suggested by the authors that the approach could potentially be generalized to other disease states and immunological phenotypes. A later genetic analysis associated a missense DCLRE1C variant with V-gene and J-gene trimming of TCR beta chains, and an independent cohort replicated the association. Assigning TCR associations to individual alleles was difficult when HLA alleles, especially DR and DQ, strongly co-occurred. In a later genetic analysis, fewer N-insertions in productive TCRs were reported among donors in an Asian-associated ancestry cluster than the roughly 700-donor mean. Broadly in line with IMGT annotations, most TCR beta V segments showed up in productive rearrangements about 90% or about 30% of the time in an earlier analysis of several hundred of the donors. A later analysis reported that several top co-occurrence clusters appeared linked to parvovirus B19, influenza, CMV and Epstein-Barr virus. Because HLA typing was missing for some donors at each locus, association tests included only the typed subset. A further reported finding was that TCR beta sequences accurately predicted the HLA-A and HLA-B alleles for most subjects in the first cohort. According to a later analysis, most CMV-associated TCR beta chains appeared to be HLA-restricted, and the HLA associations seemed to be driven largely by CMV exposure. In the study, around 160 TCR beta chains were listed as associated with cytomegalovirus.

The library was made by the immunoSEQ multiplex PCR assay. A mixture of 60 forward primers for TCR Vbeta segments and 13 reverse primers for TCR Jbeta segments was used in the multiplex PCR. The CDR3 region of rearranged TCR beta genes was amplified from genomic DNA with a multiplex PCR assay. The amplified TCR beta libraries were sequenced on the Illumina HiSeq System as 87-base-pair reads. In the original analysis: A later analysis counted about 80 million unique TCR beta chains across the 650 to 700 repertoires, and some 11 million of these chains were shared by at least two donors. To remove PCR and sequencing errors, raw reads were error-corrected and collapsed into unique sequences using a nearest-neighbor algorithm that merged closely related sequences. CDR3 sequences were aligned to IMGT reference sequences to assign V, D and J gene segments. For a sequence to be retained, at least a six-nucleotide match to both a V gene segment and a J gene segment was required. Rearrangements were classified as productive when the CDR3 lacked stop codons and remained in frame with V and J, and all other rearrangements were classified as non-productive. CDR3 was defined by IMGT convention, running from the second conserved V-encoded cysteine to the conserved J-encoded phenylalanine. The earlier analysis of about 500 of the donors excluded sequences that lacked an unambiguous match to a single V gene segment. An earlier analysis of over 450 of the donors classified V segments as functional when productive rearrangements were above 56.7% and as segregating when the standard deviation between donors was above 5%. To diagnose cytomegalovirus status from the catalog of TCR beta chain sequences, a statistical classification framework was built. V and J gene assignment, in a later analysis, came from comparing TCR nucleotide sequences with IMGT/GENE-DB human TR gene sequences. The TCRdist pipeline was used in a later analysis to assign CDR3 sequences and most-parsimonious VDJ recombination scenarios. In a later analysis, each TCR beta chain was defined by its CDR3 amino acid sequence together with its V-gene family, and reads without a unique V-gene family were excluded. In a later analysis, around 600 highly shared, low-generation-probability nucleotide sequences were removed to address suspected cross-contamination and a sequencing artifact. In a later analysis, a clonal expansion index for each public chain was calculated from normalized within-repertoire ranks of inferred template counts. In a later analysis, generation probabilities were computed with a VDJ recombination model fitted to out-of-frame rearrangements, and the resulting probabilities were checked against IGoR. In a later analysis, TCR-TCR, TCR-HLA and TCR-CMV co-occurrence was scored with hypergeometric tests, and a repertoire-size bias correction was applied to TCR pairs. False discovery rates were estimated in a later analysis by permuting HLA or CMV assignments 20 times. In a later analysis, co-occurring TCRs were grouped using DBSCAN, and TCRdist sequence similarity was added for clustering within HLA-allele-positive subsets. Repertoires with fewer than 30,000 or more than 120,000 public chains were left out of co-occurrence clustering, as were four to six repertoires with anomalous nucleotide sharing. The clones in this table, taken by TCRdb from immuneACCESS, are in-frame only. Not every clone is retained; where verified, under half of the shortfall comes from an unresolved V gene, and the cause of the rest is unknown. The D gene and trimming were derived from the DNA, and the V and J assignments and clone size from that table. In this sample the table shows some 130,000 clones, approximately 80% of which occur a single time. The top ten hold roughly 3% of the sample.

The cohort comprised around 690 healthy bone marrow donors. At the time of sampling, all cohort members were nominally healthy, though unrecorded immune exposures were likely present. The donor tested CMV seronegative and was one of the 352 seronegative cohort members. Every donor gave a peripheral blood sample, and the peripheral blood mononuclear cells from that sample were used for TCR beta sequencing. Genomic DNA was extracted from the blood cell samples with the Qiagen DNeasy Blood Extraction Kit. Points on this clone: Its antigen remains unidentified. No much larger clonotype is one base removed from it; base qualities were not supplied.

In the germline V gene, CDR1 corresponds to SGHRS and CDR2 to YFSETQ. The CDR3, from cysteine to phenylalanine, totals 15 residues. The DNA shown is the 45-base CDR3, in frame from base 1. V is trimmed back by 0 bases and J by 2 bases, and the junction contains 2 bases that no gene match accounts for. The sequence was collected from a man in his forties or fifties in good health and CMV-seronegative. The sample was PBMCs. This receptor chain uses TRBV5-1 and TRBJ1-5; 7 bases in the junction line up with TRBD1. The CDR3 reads CASSLETGRNQPQHF. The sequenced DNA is TGCGCCAGCAGCTTGGAGACAGGGCGCAATCAGCCCCAGCATTTT.